This entry lists 17 T cell receptor beta chains sequenced from one sample in a study of identical twins. TCRdb reprocessed the 5' RACE reads with MiXCR, giving one entry per CDR3 protein. The sample records 450,000 or so distinct CDR3 sequences, 13% to 15% being singletons. The same specimen was also included in a second study, on yellow fever vaccine responses in identical twins.

Material for sequencing was CD4+ T cells sorted from blood. The receptors shown here come from a woman aged 18-30 years in good health.

This clonotype was detected only a few times. This chain connects TRBV5-1 to TRBJ2-7; D is undetermined. Trimming shortened V by 4 bases and J by 4 bases, and 12 bases separated the two germline ends. The germline V gene encodes CDR1 SGHRS and CDR2 YFSETQ. CDR3 length: 13 residues. The CDR3 coding sequence is TGCGCCAGCAGCCCCCAATATACTTACGAGCAGTACTTC. Translation: CASSPQYTYEQYF.

This chain joins TRBV11-2 and TRBJ2-7, with D possibly matching TRBD1 (6 bases). The CDR3 is 19 residues long. From germline, CDR1 is SGHAT and CDR2 FQNNGV. The V end was cut by 2 bases, the J end by 3 bases, with 26 bases between. The CDR3 spells CASSLRVRGGQRTFYEQYF. The CDR3 DNA reads as TGTGCCAGCAGCTTAAGGGTTCGCGGAGGACAGCGTACCTTCTACGAGCAGTACTTC.

The V call is TRBV14, the J call TRBJ2-5, with D uncertain. There are 16 residues in the CDR3. Trimming left V 0 bases short and J 4 bases short, with 15 bases between. Germline CDR1 reads SGHDN; CDR2 reads FVKESK. The CDR3 nucleotides are TGTGCCAGCAGCCAAGAGCTCGGTGGGGTCGGAGAGACCCAGTACTTC. This codes for CASSQELGGVGETQYF. The variable domain in full, completed from reference TRBV14 and TRBJ2-5, reads EAGVTQFPSHSVIEKGQTVTLRCDPISGHDNLYWYRRVMGKEIKFLLHFVKESKQDESGMPNNRFLAERTGGTYSTLKVQPAELEDSGVYFCASSQELGGVGETQYFGPGTRLLVL.

In this sample, this clonotype turned up a few times. For the CDR3, the DNA is TGTGCCAGCAGCACTCGAGCGAACACCGGGGAGCTGTTTTTT. This gives the protein CASSTRANTGELFF. V is TRBV12-3 or TRBV12-4 and J is TRBJ2-2, with D hard to call. The CDR3 consists of 14 residues. V was cut by 6 bases and J by 0 bases, with 8 bases left in between.

The J gene is TRBJ2-1, the V gene TRBV7-2; D remains ambiguous. This CDR3 has 14 amino acids. Per germline, CDR1 SGHTA and CDR2 FQGNSA. V was trimmed by 2 bases and J by 4 bases, leaving 9 bases between them. The CDR3: CASSLITQYNEQFF. The CDR3 DNA reads TGTGCCAGCAGCTTAATAACACAGTACAATGAGCAGTTCTTC. The whole variable domain, filled in from reference TRBV7-2 and TRBJ2-1, reads GAGVSQSPSNKVTEKGKDVELRCDPISGHTALYWYRQSLGQGLEFLIYFQGNSAPDKSGLPSDRFSAERTGGSVSTLTIQRTQQEDSAVYLCASSLITQYNEQFFGPGTRLTVL.

This clonotype was seen many times. This chain uses TRBV2 with TRBJ1-1; D gene uncertain. CDR1 and CDR2 from the germline V gene are SNHLY and FYNNEI. The CDR3 is 13 residues long. Trimming cost V 2 bases and J 1 base, with 5 bases left between them. DNA for the CDR3: TGTGCCAGCAGTGAACAGACGAACACTGAAGCTTTCTTT. Its protein is CASSEQTNTEAFF.

This clonotype was observed at least ten times. The V call is TRBV12-3 or TRBV12-4, the J call TRBJ1-1; TRBD1 might be the D (5 bases). With 1 base removed from V and 10 bases from J, the gap between germline ends came to 7 bases. The CDR3 has 11 residues. CDR3 DNA sequence: TGTGCCAGCAGTTTAGGGGGGAGAGCTTTCTTT. Translation: CASSLGGRAFF.

The chain is built from TRBV24-1 and TRBJ2-7, with no clear D. This CDR3 region has 14 residues. The germline CDR1 and CDR2 sequences are KGHDR and SFDVKD. The V end lost 5 bases, the J end lost 2 bases, and 12 bases lay between the germline ends. In DNA, the CDR3 is TGTGCCACCAGTGCCAAGGACGGTACCTACGAGCAGTACTTC. Protein product: CATSAKDGTYEQYF.

This clonotype showed up just a few times. The CDR3 coding sequence is TGTGCCAGCAGCGAACTGGACAGGTTCTACGAGCAGTACTTC. Translating gives CASSELDRFYEQYF. The gene calls are TRBV7-8 and TRBJ2-7, with 7 positions matching TRBD1. V was pared by 5 bases and J by 3 bases, with 7 bases of the junction left unmatched. Germline assignment: CDR1 SGHVS and CDR2 FQNEAQ. CDR3 size: 14 residues.

This clonotype showed up just a few times. This chain uses TRBV3-1 with TRBJ2-3; 12 bases fit TRBD2. CDR1 LGHDT and CDR2 YNNKEL come from the germline V gene (reference sequence). The CDR3 runs to 15 residues. V trimming: 2 bases; J trimming: 6 bases; junction bases outside the gene matches: 3. CDR3 sequence: CASSQLAGGKDTQYF. The CDR3 DNA follows: TGTGCCAGCAGCCAACTAGCGGGAGGGAAGGATACGCAGTATTTT.

The rearrangement joins TRBV19 to TRBJ2-7; D perhaps matches TRBD1 (5 bases). CDR3 length: 17 residues. Trimming took off 3 bases at V and 6 bases at J, with 24 bases between the two ends. Germline V gene sequence: CDR1 LNHDA, CDR2 SQIVND (reference sequence). This CDR3 is CASSMWVGRAPPVEQYF. As DNA, the CDR3 is TGTGCCAGTAGTATGTGGGTCGGCAGGGCCCCTCCAGTCGAGCAGTACTTC.

This clonotype has more than one count but fewer than ten. The genes are TRBV9 and TRBJ2-3; no reliable D call. Germline CDR1 SGDLS, CDR2 YYNGEE. The CDR3 has 15 residues. V dropped 0 bases and J dropped 5 bases, with 13 bases sitting between them. The CDR3 DNA sequence: TGTGCCAGCAGCGTAGTCGGCAGAAGAGGAGATACGCAGTATTTT. The encoded protein is CASSVVGRRGDTQYF.

This clonotype was recorded many times. The genes are TRBV12-3 or TRBV12-4 and TRBJ2-3, with D tentatively TRBD2 (7 bases). The CDR3 totals 17 residues. V was pared by 3 bases and J by 1 base, with 17 bases between. In DNA, the CDR3 is TGTGCCAGCAGTTTCTGGGGGGGGGGCGCTGGCACAGATACGCAGTATTTT. This sequence encodes CASSFWGGGAGTDTQYF.

The chain joins TRBV7-9 to TRBJ2-5; tentative D call: TRBD2 (5 bases). The CDR3 is 14 amino acids. Trimming cost V 7 bases and J 5 bases, with 17 bases left between them. In germline, CDR1 is SEHNR, CDR2 FQNEAQ (reference sequence). The CDR3 reads CASTRAVAMETQYF. For the CDR3, the DNA is TGTGCCAGCACCCGAGCGGTAGCGATGGAGACCCAGTACTTC.

In its sample, this clonotype was seen a few times. The chain combines TRBV5-1 with TRBJ2-4, with a tentative D call TRBD2 (5 bases). The V gene lost 0 bases and the J gene lost 9 bases, with 10 bases spanning the gap. This CDR3 comprises 13 residues. CDR1 SGHRS and CDR2 YFSETQ come from the germline V gene. This CDR3 reads CASSLASSTIQYF. CDR3 DNA sequence: TGCGCCAGCAGCTTGGCCTCTAGCACCATTCAGTACTTC.

J is TRBJ1-1 and V is TRBV29-1; TRBD1 is a possible D gene (5 bases). The CDR3 spans 13 residues. The germline gives CDR1 SQVTM, CDR2 ANQGSEA. V lost 4 bases and J lost 1, with 10 bases in between. CDR3 bases: TGCAGCGTTGGGGGCCCGGGGAACACTGAAGCTTTCTTT. The encoded protein is CSVGGPGNTEAFF.

V is TRBV7-2 and J is TRBJ2-1; D remains unclear. Trimming stripped 2 bases from V and 5 bases from J, with 10 bases between. The germline V gene encodes CDR1 SGHTA and CDR2 FQGNSA. The CDR3 is 14 amino acids. The CDR3 loop reads CASSLSTDHNEQFF. CDR3 DNA: TGTGCCAGCAGCTTATCGACGGATCACAATGAGCAGTTCTTC. The complete variable domain, with remaining parts taken from reference TRBV7-2 and TRBJ2-1, reads GAGVSQSPSNKVTEKGKDVELRCDPISGHTALYWYRQSLGQGLEFLIYFQGNSAPDKSGLPSDRFSAERTGGSVSTLTIQRTQQEDSAVYLCASSLSTDHNEQFFGPGTRLTVL.